The 32 T cell receptor beta chains below come from one sample, sequenced in a study of blood T cell repertoires in COVID-19. Generated by immunoSEQ multiplex PCR, the TCRdb table keeps only in-frame clones and is missing some. The data contain some 110,000 clones, around 86% of them singletons. The sequencing input was peripheral blood. The receptor set was obtained from a man aged 45 to 65 with acute or convalescent COVID-19.

In nucleotides, the CDR3 is TGTGCCAGCAGCCTTTTCGTGCAGACTACCTACGAGCAGTACTTC. This translates into CASSLFVQTTYEQYF. V gene TRBV4-2 combines with J gene TRBJ2-7, with D perhaps matching TRBD2 (5 bases). Deletions cut 4 bases from V and 2 bases from J, with 15 bases between. Germline CDR1 reads LGHNA; CDR2 reads YNFKEQ. The CDR3 totals 15 residues.

This chain links TRBV27 with TRBJ2-7; D perhaps matches TRBD1 (6 bases). Germline V gene sequence: CDR1 MNHEY, CDR2 SMNVEV (reference sequence). The length of the CDR3 is 15 residues. V was pared by 5 bases and J by 6 bases, with 20 bases between. CDR3 nucleotides: TGTGCCAGCAGTAACCCGGGACAAGACCCCCTCGAGCAGTACTTC. This encodes CASSNPGQDPLEQYF.

The chain joins TRBV19 to TRBJ1-5, with TRBD1 identical over 8 bases. J was trimmed by 5 bases and V by 5 bases; bases with no gene match: 5. CDR1 is LNHDA, CDR2 SQIVND, per germline (reference sequence). This CDR3 is built from 14 residues. The CDR3 sequence is CASSEGQDHQPQHF. CDR3 DNA: TGTGCCAGTAGTGAGGGACAGGACCATCAGCCCCAGCATTTT.

This chain joins TRBV7-3 and TRBJ2-1; 9 positions match TRBD2. Germline values: CDR1 SGHTA, CDR2 FQGTGA. The V gene end was trimmed by 5 bases and the J gene end by 5 bases; junction bases not matched to a gene: 4. The CDR3 totals 14 residues. The CDR3 loop is CASSLLAGDNEQFF. CDR3 sequence (DNA): TGTGCCAGCAGCCTATTAGCGGGAGACAATGAGCAGTTCTTC.

The CDR3, as DNA: TGTGCCAGCAGCTCGGGACTAGAGGGGCGCACAGATACGCAGTATTTT. Its protein product is CASSSGLEGRTDTQYF. The chain joins TRBV7-3 to TRBJ2-3, with 8 nucleotides matching TRBD2. The CDR3 runs 16 residues. V lost 4 bases to trimming and J lost 1 base; unmatched junction nucleotides: 7. CDR1 and CDR2 from the germline V gene are SGHTA and FQGTGA. Variable domain in full (rest from reference TRBV7-3 and TRBJ2-3): GAGVSQTPSNKVTEKGKYVELRCDPISGHTALYWYRQSLGQGPEFLIYFQGTGAADDSGLPNDRFFAVRPEGSVSTLKIQRTERGDSAVYLCASSSGLEGRTDTQYFGPGTRLTVL.

V and J are TRBV11-2 and TRBJ2-2; the D gene is possibly TRBD2 (7 bases). There are 16 residues in the CDR3. Trimming pared 2 bases from V and 4 bases from J, leaving 14 bases between. From germline, CDR1 is SGHAT and CDR2 FQNNGV. The CDR3 region has the DNA TGTGCCAGCAGCTTAAAAGGCGGGGGCCTCACCGGGGAGCTGTTTTTT. Protein: CASSLKGGGLTGELFF.

This chain connects TRBV7-9 to TRBJ1-2, with TRBD1 as a possible D gene (5 bases). Germline CDR1 is SEHNR and CDR2 is FQNEAQ (reference sequence). The V end was cut by 2 bases, the J end by 5 bases, with 9 bases between. This CDR3 has 13 residues. DNA for the CDR3: TGTGCCAGCAGCTTACAGGGTTTTTATGGCTACACCTTC. It codes for CASSLQGFYGYTF.

This clone has a single count. The chain has TRBV4-1 and TRBJ2-1, with a tentative D call TRBD2 (5 bases). Trimming took off 1 base at V and 0 bases at J, with 7 bases between the two ends. CDR1 and CDR2 from the germline V gene are MGHRA and YSYEKL. CDR3 length: 15 residues. The CDR3 spells CASSQGEYSYNEQFF. CDR3 nucleotide sequence: TGCGCCAGCAGCCAAGGGGAGTACTCCTACAATGAGCAGTTCTTC.

V usage is TRBV19 and J usage is TRBJ1-3; D is unclear. V was cut by 6 bases and J by 0 bases, with 12 bases left in between. The CDR3 has 15 amino acids. Germline V gene sequence: CDR1 LNHDA, CDR2 SQIVND (reference sequence). CDR3 sequence reads: CASRVMESSGNTIYF. In DNA form, the CDR3 reads TGTGCCAGTAGAGTCATGGAGAGCTCTGGAAACACCATATATTTT.

This clone is a singleton in its sample. This chain connects TRBV30 to TRBJ1-2; TRBD1 aligns across 7 bases. The germline CDR1 and CDR2 sequences are GTSNPN and SVGIG (reference sequence). CDR3 length: 13 residues. With V trimmed by 0 bases and J by 4 bases, 2 bases remained unmatched. The CDR3 sequence is CAWSVGDSYGYTF. Written as DNA, the CDR3 is TGTGCCTGGAGTGTAGGGGACAGCTATGGCTACACCTTC.

CDR3: CASAAGTSGRGNTGELFF. The CDR3 coding sequence is TGCGCCAGCGCAGCTGGGACTAGCGGGAGGGGGAACACCGGGGAGCTGTTTTTT. The J gene is TRBJ2-2, the V gene TRBV5-1; 16 nucleotides align to TRBD2. J gave up 1 base and V 7 bases, and 7 bases lay outside the gene matches. The CDR3 has 18 residues. Germline V gene data show CDR1 as SGHRS and CDR2 as YFSETQ.

The V gene is TRBV19, the J gene TRBJ1-3; D is unresolved. Germline V gene data show CDR1 as LNHDA and CDR2 as SQIVND (reference sequence). This CDR3 has 17 amino acids. V lost 6 bases to trimming and J lost 0 bases, with 18 bases between them. The CDR3 nucleotides are TGTGCCAGTAGGTCCGGGGTCGGACCCGGCTCTGGAAACACCATATATTTT. This translates into CASRSGVGPGSGNTIYF.

The chain joins TRBV5-1 to TRBJ2-2; D remains unclear. This CDR3 spans 14 amino acids. The germline CDR1 and CDR2 sequences are SGHRS and YFSETQ. V was shortened by 1 base and J by 6 bases, with 10 bases between the two germline ends. The CDR3 nucleotides are TGCGCCAGCAGCTTGTCGAGTGAGCCCGGGGAGCTGTTTTTT. This translates into CASSLSSEPGELFF.

This clone was observed a few times. This sequence joins TRBV7-9 and TRBJ1-4, with D possibly matching TRBD1 (6 bases). CDR1 is SEHNR and CDR2 is FQNEAQ in the germline V gene (reference sequence). CDR3 length: 12 residues. The ends were cut back, 5 bases at V and 7 bases at J, with 8 bases in the middle. This CDR3 is CASSPDSEKLFF. CDR3 DNA: TGTGCCAGCAGCCCGGACAGTGAAAAACTGTTTTTT.

This clone was seen just once. The chain recombines TRBV12-3 or TRBV12-4 with TRBJ2-5, with a weak D call TRBD2 (5 bases). This CDR3 spans 12 amino acids. The V end lost 8 bases, the J end lost 2 bases, and 9 bases lay between the germline ends. DNA of the CDR3: TGTGCCAGCGGACTGCTTCAAGAGACCCAGTACTTC. Translating gives CASGLLQETQYF.

The chain employs TRBV6-5 and TRBJ2-7, with 7 bases aligning to TRBD1. V lost 5 bases and J lost 2; bases outside the gene matches: 9. Per germline, CDR1 MNHEY and CDR2 SVGAGI. The CDR3 runs to 15 residues. The CDR3 sequence is CASSQTGDGAYEQYF. CDR3 bases: TGTGCCAGCAGTCAAACAGGGGACGGAGCCTACGAGCAGTACTTC.

V usage is TRBV7-9 and J usage is TRBJ2-3; the match to TRBD2 covers 8 bases. J gave up 3 bases and V 7 bases, and 18 bases lay outside the gene matches. The CDR3 sequence is 18 residues long. Per germline, CDR1 SEHNR and CDR2 FQNEAQ (reference sequence). CDR3 sequence: CASNPLARREVGTDTQYF. DNA for the CDR3: TGTGCCAGCAACCCCCTAGCAAGGCGGGAGGTGGGGACAGATACGCAGTATTTT.

This chain uses TRBV5-4 with TRBJ2-2; TRBD2 matches at 8 bases. Germline CDR1 is SGHNT and CDR2 is YYREEE (reference sequence). This CDR3 comprises 16 residues. V trimming: 3 bases; J trimming: 8 bases; junction bases outside the gene matches: 12. DNA for the CDR3: TGTGCCAGCAGCTCGGGGGGGCAGGGCGGATCGGGGGAGCTGTTTTTT. It encodes CASSSGGQGGSGELFF. The full variable domain, with the rest looked up from reference TRBV5-4 and TRBJ2-2, is ETGVTQSPTHLIKTRGQQVTLRCSSQSGHNTVSWYQQALGQGPQFIFQYYREEENGRGNFPPRFSGLQFPNYSSELNVNALELDDSALYLCASSSGGQGGSGELFFGEGSRLTVL.

V usage is TRBV30 and J usage is TRBJ1-6; D ambiguous. The CDR3 is 15 amino acids. Germline CDR1 reads GTSNPN; CDR2 reads SVGIG (reference sequence). V lost 4 bases and J lost 8, with 18 bases in between. Here the CDR3 DNA reads TGTGCCTGGATCCCCGGTCCTTCTCCTGATTCACCCCTCCACTTT. Amino acid sequence: CAWIPGPSPDSPLHF.

The chain couples TRBV2 to TRBJ2-5, with TRBD2 identical over 10 bases. The germline V gene encodes CDR1 SNHLY and CDR2 FYNNEI. Trimming at V came to 4 bases and at J to 7 bases, leaving 15 bases not matched to a gene. CDR3 length equals 17 residues. The CDR3 spells CASSASSSGGRKGTQYF. In nucleotides, the CDR3 is TGTGCCAGCAGTGCCTCCTCTAGCGGGGGTAGAAAGGGGACCCAGTACTTC.

The chain carries TRBV10-3 and TRBJ2-7; TRBD2 agrees at 10 bases. Germline CDR1 reads ENHRY; CDR2 reads SYGVKD. The CDR3 has 15 residues. V shed 2 bases, J shed 2 bases, and the junction held 3 bases outside the gene matches. CDR3 nucleotide sequence: TGTGCCATCAGTGAGGGCACTAGCGGGGCCTACGAGCAGTACTTC. It encodes CAISEGTSGAYEQYF.

This chain links TRBV15 with TRBJ2-1; 8 bases align to TRBD2. CDR1 is LNHNV and CDR2 is YYDKDF in the germline V gene (reference sequence). V shed 1 base, J shed 6 bases, and the junction held 5 bases outside the gene matches. The CDR3 runs to 15 residues. The CDR3 loop is CATSRATSEFNEQFF. For the CDR3, the DNA is TGTGCCACCAGCAGAGCGACTAGCGAATTCAATGAGCAGTTCTTC.

V usage is TRBV11-3 and J usage is TRBJ2-7; D is possibly TRBD2 (6 bases). The CDR3 loop spans 15 amino acids. V lost 1 base to trimming and J lost 3 bases, with 13 bases between them. Germline CDR1 is SGHNT and CDR2 is YENEEA. The CDR3 DNA is TGTGCCAGCAGCTTAGGGGGACTGGGGGACTACGAGCAGTACTTC. This sequence encodes CASSLGGLGDYEQYF.

J is TRBJ2-7 and V is TRBV3-1 (or the pseudogene TRBV3-2), with 9 bases matching TRBD2. CDR1 and CDR2 from the germline V gene are LGHDT and YNNKEL (reference sequence). The CDR3 covers 16 residues. V trimming: 2 bases; J trimming: 2 bases; junction bases outside the gene matches: 7. CDR3 region: CASSQLRTSATYEQYF. CDR3 sequence (DNA): TGTGCCAGCAGCCAATTAAGGACTAGCGCCACCTACGAGCAGTACTTC.

V is TRBV7-9 and J is TRBJ2-6; maybe TRBD2 (5 bases). Trimming pared 5 bases from V and 0 bases from J, leaving 8 bases between. Germline values: CDR1 SEHNR, CDR2 FQNEAQ (reference sequence). The CDR3 consists of 15 residues. The CDR3 bases are TGTGCCAGCAGCCGAGGAGGCTCTGGGGCCAACGTCCTGACTTTC. The encoded protein is CASSRGGSGANVLTF.

The sample holds one count of this clone. V usage is TRBV28 and J usage is TRBJ1-1; the D gene is possibly TRBD1 (5 bases). Trimming shortened V by 3 bases and J by 12 bases, and 11 bases separated the two germline ends. The CDR3 consists of 11 residues. Germline loops: CDR1 MDHEN, CDR2 SYDVKM. The CDR3: CASSFSGWSFF. The DNA for the CDR3 is TGTGCCAGCAGTTTCTCAGGGTGGTCTTTCTTT.

This clone was seen a few times. The rearrangement uses TRBV5-4 and TRBJ1-6; 9 nucleotides match TRBD1. Germline V lookup: CDR1 SGHNT, CDR2 YYREEE (reference sequence). CDR3 length: 15 residues. V dropped 3 bases and J dropped 3; count of bases not matched to a gene: 1. For the CDR3, the DNA is TGTGCCAGCAGCTCGGGACAGGGCTATAATTCACCCCTCCACTTT. Protein: CASSSGQGYNSPLHF.

This clone was observed a single time. Other DNA sequences in this specimen translate into the identical CDR3. This chain's CDR3 is CASSVGSGSSYEQYF. CDR3 DNA sequence: TGTGCCAGCAGCGTAGGAAGCGGAAGCTCCTACGAGCAGTACTTC. The V and J genes are TRBV9 and TRBJ2-7; D might be TRBD2 (5 bases). V gave up 0 bases and J gave up 0 bases, with 10 bases separating them. Germline loops: CDR1 SGDLS, CDR2 YYNGEE. The CDR3 covers 15 residues.

The chain carries TRBV3-1 (or the pseudogene TRBV3-2) and TRBJ1-4, with D unclear. CDR1 and CDR2 from the germline V gene are LGHDT and YNNKEL (reference sequence). Trimming removed 3 bases from V and 5 bases from J, with 4 bases in between. The CDR3 spans 12 residues. The DNA for the CDR3 is TGTGCCAGCAGCCATCTGAATGAAAAACTGTTTTTT. Translation: CASSHLNEKLFF.

The chain links TRBV7-9 to TRBJ1-5, with D possibly matching TRBD1 (5 bases). The CDR3 runs 13 residues. V lost 3 bases, J lost 9 bases, and 12 bases lay in between. Looked up from germline, CDR1 is SEHNR and CDR2 is FQNEAQ (reference sequence). The CDR3 spells CASSFATEPPQHF. Written as DNA, the CDR3 is TGTGCCAGCAGCTTCGCGACAGAGCCGCCCCAGCATTTT.

The rearrangement uses TRBV27 and TRBJ1-2, with D perhaps TRBD1 (6 bases). The CDR3 extends over 15 amino acids. With 6 bases removed from V and 7 bases from J, the gap between germline ends came to 21 bases. Germline lookup yields CDR1 MNHEY and CDR2 SMNVEV (reference sequence). The CDR3 reads CASRATPTGFSGYTF. DNA of the CDR3: TGTGCCAGCAGAGCCACCCCGACAGGATTTTCTGGCTACACCTTC.

This clone showed up just a few times. This chain uses TRBV5-1 with TRBJ2-3; TRBD2 aligns across 9 bases. CDR3 length equals 16 residues. Trimming took 2 bases from V and 2 from J; bases not matched to a gene: 6. CDR1 SGHRS and CDR2 YFSETQ come from the germline V gene. The CDR3 DNA reads TGCGCCAGCAGCTTTAATAGCGGGGGAGTCACAGATACGCAGTATTTT. It codes for CASSFNSGGVTDTQYF.